Reported below is one T cell receptor (beta chain). The assay was immunoSEQ multiplex PCR, and TCRdb's table has in-frame clones only and misses some. Of over 35,000 clones detected, around 89% appear once; the ten largest clones hold over 0.55%. This entry comes from a study of OX40 agonist ivuxolimab in advanced cancers. This clonotype originated in an adult with an advanced solid tumor such as melanoma, head and neck, liver or kidney cancer. This material consisted of CD4+ or CD8+ T cells sorted from blood, taken in a trial of the OX40 agonist ivuxolimab.

CDR3 bases: TGTGCCAGCAGTTCCCCCGGTGAGACCGGCGGGACTGAAGCTTTCTTT. Protein product: CASSSPGETGGTEAFF. This sequence joins TRBV28 and TRBJ1-1; no clear D. The CDR3 is 16 amino acids. Trimming cost V 4 bases and J 5 bases, with 20 bases left between them. Germline loops: CDR1 MDHEN, CDR2 SYDVKM. Drawing the rest from reference TRBV28 and TRBJ1-1, the complete variable domain is DVKVTQSSRYLVKRTGEKVFLECVQDMDHENMFWYRQDPGLGLRLIYFSYDVKMKEKGDIPEGYSVSREKKERFSLILESASTNQTSMYLCASSSPGETGGTEAFFGQGTRLTVV.